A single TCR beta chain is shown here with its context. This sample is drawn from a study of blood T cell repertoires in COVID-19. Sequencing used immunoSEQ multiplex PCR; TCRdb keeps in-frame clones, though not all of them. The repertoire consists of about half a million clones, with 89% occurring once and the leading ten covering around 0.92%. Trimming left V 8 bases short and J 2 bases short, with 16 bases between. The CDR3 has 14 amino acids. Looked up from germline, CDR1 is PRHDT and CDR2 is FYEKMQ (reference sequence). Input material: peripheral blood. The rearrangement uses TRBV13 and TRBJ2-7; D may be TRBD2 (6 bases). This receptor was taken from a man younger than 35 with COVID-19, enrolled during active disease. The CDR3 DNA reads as TGTGCCAGCCGCCGGGCGGGAACCACCTACGAGCAGTACTTC. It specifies CASRRAGTTYEQYF.